One sample yielded the 27 T cell receptor beta chains listed below, sequenced in a study of a mutant IDH1 vaccine in newly diagnosed glioma. Clones were sequenced by immunoSEQ multiplex PCR, and TCRdb holds only the in-frame ones, with some missing. The sample includes over 45,000 clones, 91% of them seen just once. The sample's time point: baseline, week 1 (first vaccination visit). The sample's treatment: pre-vaccination baseline after standard-of-care therapy. The source was PBMCs, collected from a glioma patient treated with radiotherapy, temozolomide or both. The receptors come from a man over 45 with glioma.

This chain connects TRBV14 to TRBJ2-3; 7 bases line up with TRBD2. This CDR3 has 14 residues. V was pared by 4 bases and J by 8 bases, with 9 bases of the junction left unmatched. The V gene's germline CDR1 is SGHDN and CDR2 FVKESK. CDR3 nucleotides: TGTGCCAGCAGCCGGGAGCGGGGTCTAGGTACGCAGTATTTT. It translates to CASSRERGLGTQYF.

CDR3 loop: CASSLLAGYNEQFF. CDR3 DNA sequence: TGTGCCAGCAGCTTGCTAGCGGGGTACAATGAGCAGTTCTTC. The genes are TRBV5-4 and TRBJ2-1; 9 nucleotides line up with TRBD2. CDR3 length: 14 residues. The ends lost 1 base at V and 4 bases at J; junction bases unmatched: 0. Germline V gene lookup returns CDR1 SGHNT and CDR2 YYREEE (reference sequence).

The V call is TRBV5-1, the J call TRBJ2-7, with D maybe TRBD1 (6 bases). The CDR3 sequence is 14 residues long. Germline V gene lookup returns CDR1 SGHRS and CDR2 YFSETQ. Trimming cost V 0 bases and J 7 bases, with 14 bases left between them. In DNA form, the CDR3 reads TGCGCCAGCAGCTTGGTCGGACAGCCGCGGGAGCAGTACTTC. Amino acid sequence: CASSLVGQPREQYF.

The rearrangement links TRBV25-1 to TRBJ1-2, with a possible D match to TRBD1 (6 bases). The ends were cut back, 3 bases at V and 8 bases at J, with 19 bases in the middle. Germline V CDR1 and CDR2: MGHDK, SYGVNS. This CDR3 has 15 residues. The CDR3, as DNA: TGTGCCAGCAGTGAGGGGGGGCTACGACATCAAGGCTACACCTTC. Translation: CASSEGGLRHQGYTF.

The rearrangement joins TRBV5-4 to TRBJ1-5; 7 bases are shared with TRBD1. The V segment lost 5 bases and the J segment 2 bases; nucleotides outside the gene matches: 13. Germline V gives CDR1 SGHNT, CDR2 YYREEE (reference sequence). This CDR3 spans 17 amino acids. CDR3 bases: TGTGCCAGCAGGCCCCATACAGGGGAATCGGGCAATCAGCCCCAGCATTTT. It codes for CASRPHTGESGNQPQHF. Drawing the rest from reference TRBV5-4 and TRBJ1-5, the complete variable domain is ETGVTQSPTHLIKTRGQQVTLRCSSQSGHNTVSWYQQALGQGPQFIFQYYREEENGRGNFPPRFSGLQFPNYSSELNVNALELDDSALYLCASRPHTGESGNQPQHFGDGTRLSIL.

The rearrangement uses TRBV12-5 and TRBJ2-2; 7 bases map to TRBD1. V shed 6 bases and J 0 bases; nucleotides not matched to a gene: 4. This CDR3 has 15 residues. Germline CDR1 reads LGHNT; CDR2 reads FRNRAP. CDR3 nucleotides: TGTGCTAGTGGCCTGGGACAGACGAACACCGGGGAGCTGTTTTTT. Translating it yields CASGLGQTNTGELFF. Looking up the rest from reference TRBV12-5 and TRBJ2-2 gives the full variable domain: DARVTQTPRHKVTEMGQEVTMRCQPILGHNTVFWYRQTMMQGLELLAYFRNRAPLDDSGMPKDRFSAEMPDATLATLKIQPSEPRDSAVYFCASGLGQTNTGELFFGEGSRLTVL.

This chain connects TRBV9 to TRBJ2-1; tentative D call: TRBD2 (5 bases). Per germline, CDR1 SGDLS and CDR2 YYNGEE. V lost 1 base to trimming and J lost 10 bases, with 18 bases between them. This CDR3 comprises 15 residues. CDR3 sequence (DNA): TGTGCCAGCAGCGTACTACGGCTCCCCGAGGGAGAGCAGTTCTTC. Translation gives CASSVLRLPEGEQFF.

The chain couples TRBV4-3 to TRBJ2-7, with 11 bases that match TRBD1. The J segment lost 3 bases and the V segment lost 1 base, leaving 5 bases of the junction unmatched. Germline V gene data show CDR1 as LGHNA and CDR2 as YSLEER. The CDR3 spans 16 residues. The CDR3 DNA reads TGCGCCAGCAGCCAAGGGTTGGGGACAGGGGGCTACGAGCAGTACTTC. Its translation is CASSQGLGTGGYEQYF.

The V call is TRBV4-3, the J call TRBJ1-1, with D possibly matching TRBD1 (5 bases). With 2 bases removed from V and 5 bases from J, the gap between germline ends came to 9 bases. The CDR3 loop spans 13 amino acids. Germline V CDR1 and CDR2: LGHNA, YSLEER. The CDR3 spells CASSQLGLTEAFF. CDR3 nucleotide sequence: TGCGCCAGCAGCCAACTGGGGCTTACTGAAGCTTTCTTT.

The rearrangement uses TRBV7-2 and TRBJ1-2; D is unresolved. This CDR3 is built from 13 residues. Germline CDR1 is SGHTA and CDR2 is FQGNSA. Trimming took off 5 bases at V and 6 bases at J, with 13 bases between the two ends. The CDR3 DNA sequence: TGTGCCAGCAGCCAAGAAGTCAATAATGGCTACACCTTC. Translation: CASSQEVNNGYTF. The full variable domain, with the rest looked up from reference TRBV7-2 and TRBJ1-2, is GAGVSQSPSNKVTEKGKDVELRCDPISGHTALYWYRQSLGQGLEFLIYFQGNSAPDKSGLPSDRFSAERTGGSVSTLTIQRTQQEDSAVYLCASSQEVNNGYTFGSGTRLTVV.

The chain carries TRBV7-9 and TRBJ1-1; perhaps TRBD1 as D (6 bases). The V and J ends lost 0 bases and 4 bases respectively, with 12 bases between them. The CDR3 is 15 amino acids. CDR1 is SEHNR and CDR2 is FQNEAQ in the germline V gene (reference sequence). CDR3 residues: CASSLARGQSTEAFF. The CDR3 bases are TGTGCCAGCAGCTTAGCGCGGGGGCAGAGCACTGAAGCTTTCTTT.

This chain uses TRBV13 with TRBJ2-3; D unresolved. Germline loops: CDR1 PRHDT, CDR2 FYEKMQ (reference sequence). Trimming shortened V by 5 bases and J by 6 bases, and 3 bases separated the two germline ends. The CDR3 is 10 amino acids. In DNA, the CDR3 is TGTGCCAGCAGCGAGGATACGCAGTATTTT. It translates to CASSEDTQYF.

The chain has TRBV5-6 and TRBJ1-2; 10 bases agree with TRBD1. V gave up 4 bases and J gave up 4 bases; unmatched junction bases: 4. Germline CDR1 SGHDT, CDR2 YYEEEE. The CDR3 is 14 residues long. CDR3 residues: CASSLGTGAYGYTF. In DNA form, the CDR3 reads TGTGCCAGCAGCCTCGGGACAGGGGCCTATGGCTACACCTTC.

The CDR3 region is CASSYTTLGNTIYF. CDR3 nucleotide sequence: TGTGCCAGCAGTTACACAACGCTGGGAAACACCATATATTTT. The rearrangement joins TRBV6-5 to TRBJ1-3; D is unresolved. V lost 2 bases to trimming and J lost 4 bases, with 9 bases between them. Germline V gene sequence: CDR1 MNHEY, CDR2 SVGAGI. The CDR3 loop spans 14 amino acids.

The table lists this clone with a count of one. The CDR3 region has the DNA TGTGCCAGGGTGAGCCGGACCGCAATTGTGGCTTTCTTT. As protein: CARVSRTAIVAFF. The rearrangement uses TRBV6-5 and TRBJ1-1; D is uncertain. This CDR3 spans 13 amino acids. CDR1 and CDR2 from the germline V gene are MNHEY and SVGAGI. Between the trimmed V and J ends, which lost 9 bases and 11 bases, there was a span of 22 bases.

The chain combines TRBV7-8 with TRBJ2-3; D perhaps matches TRBD1 (8 bases). Germline lookup yields CDR1 SGHVS and CDR2 FQNEAQ. The CDR3 is 16 amino acids. V was cut by 5 bases and J by 3 bases, with 18 bases left in between. CDR3 amino acids: CASSPRTGRGTDTQYF. The CDR3 nucleotides read TGTGCCAGCAGCCCGAGGACAGGGAGGGGAACAGATACGCAGTATTTT.

This clone was found once. The chain joins TRBV21-1 to TRBJ1-6; TRBD1 reflects the table's D call only, with no check against the DNA. TRBV21-1 is a documented pseudogene. The CDR3 runs to 16 residues. CDR3 nucleotide sequence: TGTGCCAGCAGCCAAGTCAGGGTTAGGGATAATTCACCCCTCCACTTT. Translated, it gives CASSQVRVRDNSPLHF.

Only one count was recorded for this clone. In nucleotides, the CDR3 is TGTGCCAGCGGGGCGGGGGGGTCCTACGAGCAGTACTTC. Translation gives CASGAGGSYEQYF. The rearrangement uses TRBV27 and TRBJ2-7; 9 bases are shared with TRBD2. This CDR3 is 13 amino acids long. The germline V gene encodes CDR1 MNHEY and CDR2 SMNVEV (reference sequence). V lost 8 bases to trimming and J lost 1 base; unmatched junction nucleotides: 3.

The chain combines TRBV2 with TRBJ2-7; a possible D gene is TRBD1 (5 bases). The CDR3 has 13 residues. CDR1 SNHLY and CDR2 FYNNEI come from the germline V gene. The germline V and J ends were trimmed by 5 bases and 4 bases, with 12 bases remaining between them. CDR3 sequence (DNA): TGTGCCAGCAGTCCTCCAGGGAAATACGAGCAGTACTTC. It specifies CASSPPGKYEQYF.

This chain connects TRBV5-1 to TRBJ2-5; TRBD1 matches at 10 bases. V shed 4 bases and J 4 bases; nucleotides not matched to a gene: 4. Germline V gene lookup returns CDR1 SGHRS and CDR2 YFSETQ. This CDR3 has 14 amino acids. The CDR3 DNA reads TGCGCCAGCAGCGACAGGGGGCAGGCAGAGACCCAGTACTTC. Translated: CASSDRGQAETQYF. Full variable domain (outside the CDR3, taken from reference TRBV5-1 and TRBJ2-5): KAGVTQTPRYLIKTRGQQVTLSCSPISGHRSVSWYQQTPGQGLQFLFEYFSETQRNKGNFPGRFSGRQFSNSRSEMNVSTLELGDSALYLCASSDRGQAETQYFGPGTRLLVL.

The chain uses TRBV4-1 and TRBJ1-1, with D hard to call. The V gene lost 5 bases and the J gene lost 5 bases, with 18 bases spanning the gap. CDR3 length: 15 residues. Looked up from germline, CDR1 is MGHRA and CDR2 is YSYEKL. CDR3 DNA: TGCGCCAGCAGCAGACCCGTCCTCGGTCGAACTGAAGCTTTCTTT. Translated, it gives CASSRPVLGRTEAFF.

The chain couples TRBV28 to TRBJ2-7; 8 bases are shared with TRBD2. The CDR3 has 15 amino acids. Germline CDR1 is MDHEN and CDR2 is SYDVKM. Losses at the gene ends were 4 bases for V and 4 bases for J; bases not matched to a gene: 9. The CDR3 region is CASSYLGLADYEQYF. CDR3 DNA: TGTGCCAGCAGTTACCTTGGACTAGCAGATTACGAGCAGTACTTC. The full variable domain, its missing parts supplied by reference TRBV28 and TRBJ2-7, is DVKVTQSSRYLVKRTGEKVFLECVQDMDHENMFWYRQDPGLGLRLIYFSYDVKMKEKGDIPEGYSVSREKKERFSLILESASTNQTSMYLCASSYLGLADYEQYFGPGTRLTVT.

This sequence joins TRBV6-6 and TRBJ2-7, with TRBD2 matching over 10 bases. Germline-derived CDR1 and CDR2 are MNHNY and SVGAGI (reference sequence). There are 14 residues in the CDR3. Trimming cost V 8 bases and J 5 bases; bases outside gene matches: 9. The CDR3 region is CASVVGTSVNEQYF. Written as DNA, the CDR3 is TGTGCCAGCGTTGTCGGGACTAGCGTAAACGAGCAGTACTTC.

V usage is TRBV19 and J usage is TRBJ1-5; unclear D gene. The CDR3 contains 15 residues. Trimming stripped 3 bases from V and 2 bases from J, with 11 bases between. The germline CDR1 and CDR2 sequences are LNHDA and SQIVND (reference sequence). In nucleotides, the CDR3 is TGTGCCAGTAGTATCCGTTTTGGGGGCAATCAGCCCCAGCATTTT. This gives the protein CASSIRFGGNQPQHF.

This clone has a handful of counts. The rearrangement uses TRBV6-6 and TRBJ2-1; D unclear. Germline lookup yields CDR1 MNHNY and CDR2 SVGAGI (reference sequence). CDR3 length: 16 residues. V dropped 0 bases and J dropped 0 bases, with 9 bases sitting between them. The CDR3 DNA follows: TGTGCCAGCAGTTACTCTAGAGCGAGCTCCTACAATGAGCAGTTCTTC. Translation: CASSYSRASSYNEQFF.

The gene calls are TRBV29-1 and TRBJ1-1; 8 bases align to TRBD1. J lost 2 bases, V lost 7 bases, and 9 bases had no gene match. The CDR3 loop spans 14 amino acids. In germline, CDR1 is SQVTM, CDR2 ANQGSEA. The CDR3 spells CSGRQGQANTEAFF. In nucleotides, the CDR3 is TGCAGCGGCCGACAGGGACAGGCAAACACTGAAGCTTTCTTT.

This chain joins TRBV4-2 and TRBJ2-7; TRBD1 agrees at 7 bases. The CDR3 is made up of 21 amino acids. J gave up 0 bases and V 3 bases, and 23 bases lay outside the gene matches. In germline, CDR1 is LGHNA, CDR2 YNFKEQ. The CDR3, as DNA: TGTGCCAGCAGCCATGTAAACGGGTGGGACAGCTCAAGAATCAACTCCTACGAGCAGTACTTC. Protein: CASSHVNGWDSSRINSYEQYF.